This TCR beta chain comes out of a study of cytomegalovirus exposure and HLA in healthy donors. General study points: An analysis done earlier found most TCR beta V segments productive about 87% or about 30% of the time. One later analysis reportedly identified an Asian-associated ancestry cluster that showed fewer N-insertions than the approximately 600-donor mean. The classifier, whose performance was assessed in both the original and validation cohorts, reportedly diagnosed cytomegalovirus status with high specificity and sensitivity.

Concerning this clone itself: The antigen is not known.

The CDR3 spans 14 residues. Looked up from germline, CDR1 is MNHNS and CDR2 is SASEGT. The V gene lost 3 bases and the J gene lost 0 bases, with 5 bases spanning the gap. 60 Vbeta and 13 Jbeta primers were used in PCR. The data were produced by immunoSEQ multiplex PCR, yet TCRdb's version contains in-frame clones alone and is incomplete. Here the sample spans about 69,000 clones, 60% to 85% being singletons. The sequence came from a man aged 18 to 35 in good health and CMV-seronegative. The rearrangement links TRBV6-1 to TRBJ2-2; no clear D. The sequencing input was PBMCs. In DNA form, the CDR3 reads TGTGCCAGCAGTGACCAGGCGAACACCGGGGAGCTGTTTTTT. Amino acid sequence: CASSDQANTGELFF.